This T cell receptor (beta chain) derives from a study of T cell clonotyping in hematopoietic cell transplantation. Worth noting for this clone: What it recognizes is unknown.

Assay used: immunoSEQ multiplex PCR; TCRdb lists only in-frame clones, some missing. The data contain tens of thousands of clones, more than 65% of them singletons. Time point of the sample: recipient sample about 28 days before transplant, after cytoreduction. Notes on the study in general: No sorting was done, leaving CD4 and CD8 contributions mixed. Recipient TCR diversity dropped after transplant; expanded clonotypes rose from day 30 to 180.

Trimming removed 6 bases from V and 5 bases from J, with 10 bases in between. CDR1 SNHLY and CDR2 FYNNEI come from the germline V gene. This CDR3 region has 13 residues. The V gene is TRBV2, the J gene TRBJ2-2; tentatively, D is TRBD1 (5 bases). The receptor comes from a woman in her sixties with acute myeloid leukemia. Some clones in this sample may be carry-over from other donors' samples. The source material was peripheral blood mononuclear cells, sampled before stem cell transplant. Written as DNA, the CDR3 is TGTGCCAGCAGCTACCAGGGAACCGGGGAGCTGTTTTTT. The encoded protein is CASSYQGTGELFF.